This TCR beta chain stems from a study of blood T cells in healthy people across ages. There were at least 6 micrograms of total RNA extracted from every sample. The authors ran a second PCR of roughly 7 to 11 cycles using a sample-barcoded 5' primer and a J-beta primer mix. MiXCR, run by TCRdb on the 5' RACE reads, gives a single entry per CDR3 protein. The data contain over 500,000 distinct CDR3 sequences, about 50% of them seen just once; the ten biggest clones take up about 13%. Germline V CDR1 and CDR2: SQVTM, ANQGSEA. This CDR3 region has 11 residues. Trimming took off 7 bases at V and 1 base at J, with 8 bases between the two ends.

Sequenced sample: blood. This TCR derives from an elderly woman in good health. The V gene is TRBV29-1, the J gene TRBJ2-7; D remains ambiguous. For the CDR3, the DNA is TGCAGCGCCGGGTCGTCCTACGAGCAGTACTTC. Protein product: CSAGSSYEQYF.